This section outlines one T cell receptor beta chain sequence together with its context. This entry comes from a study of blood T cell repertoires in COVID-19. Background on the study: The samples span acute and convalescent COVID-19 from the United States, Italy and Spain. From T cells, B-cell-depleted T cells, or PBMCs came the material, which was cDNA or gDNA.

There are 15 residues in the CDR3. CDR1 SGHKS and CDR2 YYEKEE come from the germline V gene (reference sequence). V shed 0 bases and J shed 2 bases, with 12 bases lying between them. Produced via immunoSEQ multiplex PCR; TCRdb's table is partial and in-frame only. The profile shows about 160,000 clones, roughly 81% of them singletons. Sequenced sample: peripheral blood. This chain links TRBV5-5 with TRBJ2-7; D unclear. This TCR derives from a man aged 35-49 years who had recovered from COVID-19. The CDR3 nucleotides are TGTGCCAGCAGCTTGGCGACGGAGATCGCCTACGAGCAGTACTTC. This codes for CASSLATEIAYEQYF.